The sequence of this TCR beta chain was determined in a study of shared clonotypes between healthy human individuals. The assay used deep level. Data came from immunoSEQ multiplex PCR; TCRdb stores just in-frame clones and leaves some out. The sample carries about 2.1 million clones, around 95% recorded once. The naive CD8 population came from CD45RO-negative cells selected for CCR7, without terminally differentiated effector memory CD45RA+ cells. Germline CDR1 is SGHRS and CDR2 is YFSETQ. V was cut by 2 bases and J by 5 bases, with 19 bases left in between. The CDR3 has 16 residues. This clonotype originated in a young man in good health. Some clones in this sample may be carry-over from other donors' samples. Sequencing was performed on naive CD8+ T cells from PBMCs. The chain couples TRBV5-1 to TRBJ2-5; perhaps TRBD2 as D (6 bases). CDR3 in amino acids: CASSLTGLAVHETQYF. The DNA of the CDR3 is TGCGCCAGCAGCTTAACGGGACTCGCGGTGCATGAGACCCAGTACTTC.